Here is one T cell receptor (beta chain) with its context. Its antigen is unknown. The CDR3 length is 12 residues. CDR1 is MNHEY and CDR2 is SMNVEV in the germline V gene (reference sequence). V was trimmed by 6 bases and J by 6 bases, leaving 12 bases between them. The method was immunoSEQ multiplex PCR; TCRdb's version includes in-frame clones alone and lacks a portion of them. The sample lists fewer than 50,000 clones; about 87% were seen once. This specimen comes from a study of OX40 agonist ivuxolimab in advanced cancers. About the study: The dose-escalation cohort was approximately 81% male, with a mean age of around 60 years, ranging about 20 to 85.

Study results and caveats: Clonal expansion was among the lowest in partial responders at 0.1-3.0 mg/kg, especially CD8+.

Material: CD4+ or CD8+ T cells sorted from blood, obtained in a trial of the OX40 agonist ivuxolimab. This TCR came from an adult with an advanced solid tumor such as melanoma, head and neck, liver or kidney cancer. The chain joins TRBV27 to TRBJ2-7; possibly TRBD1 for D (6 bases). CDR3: CASSLQGGEQYF. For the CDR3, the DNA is TGTGCCAGCAGCCTACAGGGTGGCGAGCAGTACTTC.